This is a list of T cell receptor beta chains from one sample in a study of blood T cell repertoires in COVID-19. Measured with immunoSEQ multiplex PCR; TCRdb has only the in-frame clones, and not every one. The data show under 90,000 clones, around three quarters seen once. The sequencing input was peripheral blood. These receptors originate from a man aged 50 to 59 with active or convalescent COVID-19. Each CDR3 is given with its conserved first and last residue. A D gene is named only where the DNA matches it firmly. Clone size is shown for a subset of rows, as once, few, many or a class of expanded clone.

17	TRBV6-6	NA	TRBJ2-3	NA	TGTGCCAGCAGTCGACAGGCCCTTACCATTAGCACAGATACGCAGTATTTT	CASSRQALTISTDTQYF
12	TRBV21-1	few	TRBJ2-2	NA	TGTGCCAGCAGCAACAGTGCCGGGGAGCTGTTTTTT	CASSNSAGELFF
14	TRBV7-8	NA	TRBJ2-5	TRBD1	TGTGCCAGCAGCTTACTCGACAGGGGCGAGACCCAGTACTTC	CASSLLDRGETQYF
11	TRBV18	NA	TRBJ1-1	NA	TGTGCCAGCTCACTCGGACAGGAAGCTTTCTTT	CASSLGQEAFF
15	TRBV6-1	NA	TRBJ1-2	TRBD1	TGTGCCAGCAGTGAAACCGGGAGACAGGGGCATGGCTACACCTTC	CASSETGRQGHGYTF
16	TRBV24-1	few	TRBJ2-3	TRBD2	TGTGCCACCAGTGTAGGGCTAGCGGGACCCACAGATACGCAGTATTTT	CATSVGLAGPTDTQYF
15	TRBV7-3	once	TRBJ2-3	TRBD2	TGTGCCAGCAGCACCCGGACTAGCGGGGCAGATACGCAGTATTTT	CASSTRTSGADTQYF
15	TRBV18	few	TRBJ1-2	NA	TGTGCCAGCTCACCAGAGCAGGGTGCCCTCTATGGCTACACCTTC	CASSPEQGALYGYTF
15	TRBV2	NA	TRBJ1-1	NA	TGTGCCGTACAAACAGGGCTCAACCTGAACACTGAAGCTTTCTTT	CAVQTGLNLNTEAFF
16	TRBV4-1	NA	TRBJ1-4	NA	TGCGCCAGCAGCCAAGGGAGGTACGCGGGTTTGGAAGTACTGTTTTTT	CASSQGRYAGLEVLFF
15	TRBV4-3	NA	TRBJ1-2	TRBD1	TGCGCCAGCAGCCAAGACCGGACAGGTTTGAGGGGCTACACCTTC	CASSQDRTGLRGYTF
13	TRBV27	many	TRBJ1-5	TRBD1	TGTGCCAGCAGGGGACAGGCTGGACAGCCCCAGCATTTT	CASRGQAGQPQHF
15	TRBV6-5	NA	TRBJ2-7	TRBD2	TGTGCCAGCAGTTACGTCGCGCGGGGGGCCTACGAGCAGTACTTC	CASSYVARGAYEQYF
13	TRBV29-1	NA	TRBJ2-7	NA	TGCAGCGTTTCCGCGGGGTCCTCCTACGAGCAGTACTTC	CSVSAGSSYEQYF
15	TRBV6-4	NA	TRBJ2-1	NA	TGTGCCAGCAGTGACTCAAGACAGGCTTACAATGAGCAGTTCTTC	CASSDSRQAYNEQFF
12	TRBV6-5	NA	TRBJ1-5	TRBD1	TGTGCCGGAGGACAGGGGAATCAGCCCCAGCATTTT	CAGGQGNQPQHF
15	TRBV7-3	NA	TRBJ1-1	NA	TGTGCCAGCAGCTTACTCGGGGCAGGGGACACTGAAGCTTTCTTT	CASSLLGAGDTEAFF
14	TRBV6-6	NA	TRBJ2-7	NA	TGTGCCACCACCGGGCAGGGTAGCTCCTACGAGCAGTACTTC	CATTGQGSSYEQYF
15	TRBV11-3	NA	TRBJ1-1	NA	TGTGCCAGCAGTCAACAGGGCGCTAAGAACACTGAAGCTTTCTTT	CASSQQGAKNTEAFF
15	TRBV7-8	NA	TRBJ1-4	TRBD1	TGTGCCAGCAGCCCTCGGTCAGGGGGTAATGAAAAACTGTTTTTT	CASSPRSGGNEKLFF
14	TRBV3-1/TRBV3-2	once	TRBJ2-7	NA	TGTGCCAGCAGCCTTCCAGACAGAACCTACGAGCAGTACTTC	CASSLPDRTYEQYF
13	TRBV6-5	NA	TRBJ1-1	NA	TGTGCCAGCAGCGTGACATGGAACACTGAAGCTTTCTTT	CASSVTWNTEAFF
13	TRBV5-6	NA	TRBJ2-7	TRBD1	TGTGCCAGCTCACAGGGGCGCGGCCTCGAGCAGTACTTC	CASSQGRGLEQYF
14	TRBV2	once	TRBJ1-2	TRBD1	TGTGCCAGCAGTGCGGACAGGAACTCCTATGGCTACACCTTC	CASSADRNSYGYTF
12	TRBV19	NA	TRBJ1-4	NA	TGTGCCAGTAGTATCAGGGGTGAAAAACTGTTTTTT	CASSIRGEKLFF
14	TRBV4-2	NA	TRBJ2-1	TRBD2	TGTGCCAGCAGCCGCCTGGGGGGGGGAAATGAGCAGTTCTTC	CASSRLGGGNEQFF
14	TRBV13	few	TRBJ1-2	TRBD1	TGTGCCAGCAGCACTAACAGGGGGCGCTATGGCTACACCTTC	CASSTNRGRYGYTF
15	TRBV25-1	few	TRBJ1-6	NA	TGTGCCAGCAGTGCCCACTGGGACTCTAATTCACCCCTCCACTTT	CASSAHWDSNSPLHF
15	TRBV2	once	TRBJ2-2	NA	TGTGCCAGCAGATTATTGACAGTCAACACCGGGGAGCTGTTTTTT	CASRLLTVNTGELFF
14	TRBV3-1/TRBV3-2	NA	TRBJ2-2	NA	TGTGCCAGCAGCCAAGATTCAGGGACCGGGGAGCTGTTTTTT	CASSQDSGTGELFF
17	TRBV11-3	NA	TRBJ2-3	TRBD2	TGTGCCAGCAGCTTAGGACTAGCGGGTGGGACCACAGATACGCAGTATTTT	CASSLGLAGGTTDTQYF
12	TRBV5-1	NA	TRBJ2-3	NA	TGCGCCAGCAGCCTTAGCACAGATACGCAGTATTTT	CASSLSTDTQYF
13	TRBV29-1	NA	TRBJ2-1	TRBD1	TGCAGCGGGGGGACAGGGGGCTACAATGAGCAGTTCTTC	CSGGTGGYNEQFF
14	TRBV15	NA	TRBJ2-1	NA	TGTGCCACCAGCTTGGTTGGCAGCTACAATGAGCAGTTCTTC	CATSLVGSYNEQFF
15	TRBV7-3	NA	TRBJ2-3	TRBD1	TGTGCCAGCAGCCCAGGGGGCAGGGAGACAGATACGCAGTATTTT	CASSPGGRETDTQYF
14	TRBV5-4	NA	TRBJ1-2	NA	TGTGCCAGCAGCCCGGGGGGCTCCGCCTATGGCTACACCTTC	CASSPGGSAYGYTF
15	TRBV5-4	NA	TRBJ2-7	TRBD2	TGTGCCAGCAGCGCCCCGACTAGCGGGACCTACGAGCAGTACTTC	CASSAPTSGTYEQYF
15	TRBV21-1	NA	TRBJ1-2	NA	TGTGCCAGCAGCAACGACAGGGCAGTTAACTATGGCTACACCTTC	CASSNDRAVNYGYTF
15	TRBV25-1	NA	TRBJ2-1	TRBD2	TGTGCCAGCAGTCCTAGGGGGGGACTAGTCAATGAGCAGTTCTTC	CASSPRGGLVNEQFF
16	TRBV19	few	TRBJ1-1	TRBD1	TGTGCCAGTAGTCACCGGGACAGGGTCATGAACACTGAAGCTTTCTTT	CASSHRDRVMNTEAFF
15	TRBV7-8	NA	TRBJ1-4	NA	TGTGCCAGCAGCTTAGAGCGAAGATCTAATGAAAAACTGTTTTTT	CASSLERRSNEKLFF
14	TRBV18	NA	TRBJ1-3	NA	TGTGCCAGCTCACCAGAGAAGGGGGGAAACACCATATATTTT	CASSPEKGGNTIYF
13	TRBV27	NA	TRBJ2-7	NA	TGTGCCAGCAGTCCTACAGGGTCCTACGAGCAGTACTTC	CASSPTGSYEQYF
16	TRBV19	NA	TRBJ2-2	TRBD2	TGTGCCAGTAGCCCAGGACGGGGGGATAACACCGGGGAGCTGTTTTTT	CASSPGRGDNTGELFF
16	TRBV19	few	TRBJ1-5	NA	TGTGCCAGTAGTACGCAGGGTGGCGTTGGCAATCAGCCCCAGCATTTT	CASSTQGGVGNQPQHF
15	TRBV7-2	NA	TRBJ1-1	NA	TGTGCCAGCAGCTTATCGCCAGATATTAACACTGAAGCTTTCTTT	CASSLSPDINTEAFF
13	TRBV5-1	NA	TRBJ2-7	NA	TGCGCCAGCAGCCAGACGGGGTGGGACGAGCAGTACTTC	CASSQTGWDEQYF
16	TRBV7-9	NA	TRBJ1-4	NA	TGTGCCAGCAGCTTGGGAGGGTTAGGATCGCATGAAAAACTGTTTTTT	CASSLGGLGSHEKLFF
16	TRBV15	NA	TRBJ2-2	NA	TGTGCCACCAGCAGAGTGAACACAGCGAACACCGGGGAGCTGTTTTTT	CATSRVNTANTGELFF
20	TRBV3-1/TRBV3-2	NA	TRBJ2-3	TRBD2	TGTGCCAGCAGCCCTTATCCCAATATGGCGGGGGTTTTTCGCACAGATACGCAGTATTTT	CASSPYPNMAGVFRTDTQYF
15	TRBV4-1	NA	TRBJ2-1	TRBD2	TGCGCCAGCAGCCAAGAGGGGGGGTCATACAATGAGCAGTTCTTC	CASSQEGGSYNEQFF
15	TRBV2	few	TRBJ2-2	TRBD2	TGTGCCAGTCTAGCGGGGGGCATGTTAGTCGGGGAGCTGTTTTTT	CASLAGGMLVGELFF
12	TRBV30	NA	TRBJ2-7	TRBD1	TGTGCCTGGACAGGGGGTGGCTACGAGCAGTACTTC	CAWTGGGYEQYF
17	TRBV4-3	NA	TRBJ1-6	NA	TGCGCCAGCAGCCAGACCCCGGGACAAAATTATAATTCACCCCTCCACTTT	CASSQTPGQNYNSPLHF